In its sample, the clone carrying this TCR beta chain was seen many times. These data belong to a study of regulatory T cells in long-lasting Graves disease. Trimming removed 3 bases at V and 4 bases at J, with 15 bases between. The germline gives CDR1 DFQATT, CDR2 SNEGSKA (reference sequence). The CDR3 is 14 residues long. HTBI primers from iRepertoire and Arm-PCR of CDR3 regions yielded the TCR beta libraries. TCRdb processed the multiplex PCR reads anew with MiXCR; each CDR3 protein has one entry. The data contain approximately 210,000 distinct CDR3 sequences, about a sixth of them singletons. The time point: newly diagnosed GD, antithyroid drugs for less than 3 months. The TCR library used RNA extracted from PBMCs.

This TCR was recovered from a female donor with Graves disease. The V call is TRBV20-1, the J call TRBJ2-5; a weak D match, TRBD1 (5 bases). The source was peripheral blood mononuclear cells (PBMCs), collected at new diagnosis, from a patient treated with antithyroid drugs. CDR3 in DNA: TGCAGTGCTAGGACAGACCCCGTCGGAGAGACCCAGTACTTC. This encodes CSARTDPVGETQYF.